This entry lists 7 T cell receptor beta chains sequenced from one sample in a study of cytomegalovirus exposure and HLA in healthy donors. PCR amplification relied on 60 Vbeta primers (plus 13 Jbeta primers). Assay used: immunoSEQ multiplex PCR; TCRdb lists only in-frame clones, some missing. In the table there are 150,000 to 200,000 clones, about 82% of which are singletons. Sequenced sample: PBMCs. The source is a man between 18 and 29 years old in good health and CMV-seronegative.

There are a few counts of this clone. The chain joins TRBV6-5 to TRBJ2-3, with D possibly TRBD2 on 6 matching bases. The germline V gene encodes CDR1 MNHEY and CDR2 SVGAGI. Trimming removed 0 bases from V and 4 bases from J, with 8 bases in between. This CDR3 has 14 residues. The DNA for the CDR3 is TGTGCCAGCAGTTACTCTTGGGGGGCAGATACGCAGTATTTT. Translating it yields CASSYSWGADTQYF.

The CDR3 protein is CASSRLAGVDYNEQFF. As DNA, the CDR3 is TGTGCCAGCAGCCGGCTAGCGGGAGTGGACTACAATGAGCAGTTCTTC. The chain is built from TRBV27 and TRBJ2-1; 10 positions match TRBD2. The V gene's germline CDR1 is MNHEY and CDR2 SMNVEV (reference sequence). This CDR3 comprises 16 residues. The ends lost 6 bases at V and 3 bases at J; junction bases unmatched: 8.

The V call is TRBV10-3, the J call TRBJ1-5; D remains ambiguous. Germline assignment: CDR1 ENHRY and CDR2 SYGVKD. The germline V and J ends were trimmed by 3 bases and 11 bases, with 11 bases remaining between them. The CDR3 runs to 12 residues. The CDR3 protein is CAISDPTRAQHF. The CDR3 nucleotides read TGTGCCATCAGTGATCCTACGAGGGCCCAGCATTTT.

The DNA of the CDR3 is TGTGCCAGCAGCGAGCCAGTATTTGGGCCGAAAGAGACCCAGTACTTC. It yields the protein CASSEPVFGPKETQYF. The chain has TRBV9 and TRBJ2-5, with unresolved D. The CDR3 spans 16 residues. The V gene lost 3 bases and the J gene lost 3 bases, with 18 bases spanning the gap. The germline gives CDR1 SGDLS, CDR2 YYNGEE.

This chain joins TRBV6-5 and TRBJ1-2; no definite D call. The V end lost 5 bases, the J end lost 4 bases, and 17 bases lay between the germline ends. The V gene's germline CDR1 is MNHEY and CDR2 SVGAGI. CDR3 length equals 15 residues. The CDR3 is CASSTQGRLRYGYTF. CDR3 sequence (DNA): TGTGCCAGCAGTACCCAAGGGAGACTCCGCTATGGCTACACCTTC.

The rearrangement joins TRBV19 to TRBJ2-5; no reliable D call. The V and J ends lost 3 bases and 2 bases respectively, with 7 bases between them. CDR1 is LNHDA, CDR2 SQIVND, per germline (reference sequence). The CDR3 runs 13 residues. The DNA for the CDR3 is TGTGCCAGTAGTATGGGCTTACAAGAGACCCAGTACTTC. Protein sequence: CASSMGLQETQYF. Full variable domain (missing parts from reference TRBV19 and TRBJ2-5): DGGITQSPKYLFRKEGQNVTLSCEQNLNHDAMYWYRQDPGQGLRLIYYSQIVNDFQKGDIAEGYSVSREKKESFPLTVTSAQKNPTAFYLCASSMGLQETQYFGPGTRLLVL.

The chain has TRBV6-4 and TRBJ1-2; D not certain. Germline CDR1 reads MRHNA; CDR2 reads SNTAGT. V was trimmed by 0 bases and J by 8 bases, leaving 10 bases between them. The CDR3 has 13 amino acids. CDR3 residues: CASSDSPWRGYTF. The CDR3 DNA follows: TGTGCCAGCAGTGACTCGCCGTGGAGAGGCTACACCTTC.